This TCR beta chain was documented in a study of T cell responses to AZD1222 COVID-19 vaccine (dated by TCRdb to the early 2020s). Regarding the study in general: AZD1222 recipients with second doses at about 4 weeks or about 12 weeks were pooled, because spike-specific TCR depth and breadth did not differ between schedules. TCR sequencing covered roughly 230 trial participants: around 210 given two doses of AZD1222 and approximately 25 given two doses of MenACWY control vaccine. Trial participants were enrolled by age into subgroups of 18-55, 56-69 and 70-plus years, and around 150, 28 and 57 TCR-sequenced participants, respectively, were included in these subgroups.

Sample time point, as interpreted from the label and publication: baseline before first vaccination. The vaccinee samples were drawn from two UK trials, COV001 and COV002, one of which was a single-blind randomized controlled phase 2/3 trial testing AZD1222 (ChAdOx1 nCoV-19) in healthy adults. For TCRbeta chain sequencing, PBMC samples were collected from trial participants at day 0 and at day 28 after the second dose. CDR1 and CDR2 were assigned from the germline V gene as SGHTA and FQGNSA. Cut back by 1 base and 0 bases, the V and J ends lie 7 bases apart. Taken from cysteine to phenylalanine, the CDR3 has 14 residues. The entry retains the CDR3 DNA only, 42 bases that are in frame from base 1. The CDR3 regions of human TCRbeta chains were subjected to immunosequencing. The authors processed their data as follows. Repertoire TCRs were checked for matches against a reference library of SARS-CoV-2-specific TCRs that had been generated using the MIRA antigen-specificity platform. Breadth was defined as the fraction of unique TCRs that were SARS-CoV-2-associated. Depth was defined as the fraction of total T cells that were SARS-CoV-2-associated. Using the MIRA data, each spike-specific TCR was assigned both to the spike region to which the TCR was reactive and to a CD4 or CD8 class. Log10-transformed breadth and depth values were compared by one-way ANOVA with Sidak's multiple comparisons tests. TCRdb obtained this table from immuneACCESS and retained in-frame rearrangements with V and J assigned. These tables miss some clones; where compared with another copy, unresolved V genes account for less than half of the shortfall, and the remainder is unexplained. Clone size and the V and J calls come from that table; the DNA yielded D and trimming. In this sample the table shows about 110,000 clones, just over 85% of which occur a single time. The ten top clones hold 3% to 4% of the sample.

As to this clone: This receptor's antigen is unknown. No qualities accompany the bases; no much larger clone lies one base away.

On the study overall, not on this receptor specifically: The 56-69-year group was small, and its depth increase did not reach significance, likely because of low power. Participants were mostly white British, with more females than males. The authors suggested clonal diversity may have been underestimated. The vaccine-associated CD4 TCRs covered the entire spike protein, and the dominant responses fell in regions 160-218 and 743-854. Nearly half of unique spike-specific TCRs reportedly recognized epitopes outside regions mutated in the B.1.351 and B.1.1.7 variants. Conclusions about previously exposed vaccinees were limited because only five to seven AZD1222 recipients were SARS-CoV-2 seropositive at baseline. No day 14 peak-response samples were available, so repertoires were characterized only after the peak T cell response. Spike-specific TCR breadth and depth rose significantly after two AZD1222 doses compared with day 0 and with MenACWY recipients.

The receptor chain draws on TRBV7-2 and TRBJ2-7, with the D gene not confidently named. Material: peripheral blood, obtained on day 0 of AZD1222 vaccination. This TCR was recovered from an adult in good health. The sequenced DNA is TGTGCCAGCAGCTTAGTTTCGGCCTCCTACGAGCAGTACTTC. Its translation reads: CASSLVSASYEQYF.